This T cell receptor beta chain was retrieved from a study of CD8 T cells in ankylosing spondylitis. V shed 0 bases and J shed 0 bases, with 15 bases lying between them. CDR1 is SGHRS, CDR2 YFSETQ, per germline. The CDR3 is 18 residues long. This clonotype was seen ten or more times. TCRdb fed the 5' RACE reads into MiXCR, producing one record per CDR3 protein. This sample has 200,000 to 250,000 distinct CDR3 sequences, with roughly a tenth found just once. The TCR sequence derives from a male donor with ankylosing spondylitis or in good health (not recorded which). The specimen was blood, either unsorted or a sorted T cell fraction (not recorded which). The chain uses TRBV5-1 and TRBJ2-2; no clear D gene. CDR3 bases: TGCGCCAGCAGCTTGGCCCATCTAGTAACGGCGAACACCGGGGAGCTGTTTTTT. Encoded protein: CASSLAHLVTANTGELFF. The whole variable domain, filled in from reference TRBV5-1 and TRBJ2-2, reads KAGVTQTPRYLIKTRGQQVTLSCSPISGHRSVSWYQQTPGQGLQFLFEYFSETQRNKGNFPGRFSGRQFSNSRSEMNVSTLELGDSALYLCASSLAHLVTANTGELFFGEGSRLTVL.